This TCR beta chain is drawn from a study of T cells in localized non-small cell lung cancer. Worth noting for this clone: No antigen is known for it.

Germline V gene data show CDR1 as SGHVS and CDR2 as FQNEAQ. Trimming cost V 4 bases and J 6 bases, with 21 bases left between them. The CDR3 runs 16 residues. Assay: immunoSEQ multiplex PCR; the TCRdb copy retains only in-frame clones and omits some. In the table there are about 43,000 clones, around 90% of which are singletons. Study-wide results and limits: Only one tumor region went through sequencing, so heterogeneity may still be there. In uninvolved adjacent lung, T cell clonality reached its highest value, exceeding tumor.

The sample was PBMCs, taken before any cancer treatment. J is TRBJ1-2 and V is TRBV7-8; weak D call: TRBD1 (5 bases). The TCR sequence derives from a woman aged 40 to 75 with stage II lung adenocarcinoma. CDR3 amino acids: CASSSSGRREPDGYTF. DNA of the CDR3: TGTGCCAGCAGCTCGTCGGGACGCCGGGAGCCTGATGGCTACACCTTC.